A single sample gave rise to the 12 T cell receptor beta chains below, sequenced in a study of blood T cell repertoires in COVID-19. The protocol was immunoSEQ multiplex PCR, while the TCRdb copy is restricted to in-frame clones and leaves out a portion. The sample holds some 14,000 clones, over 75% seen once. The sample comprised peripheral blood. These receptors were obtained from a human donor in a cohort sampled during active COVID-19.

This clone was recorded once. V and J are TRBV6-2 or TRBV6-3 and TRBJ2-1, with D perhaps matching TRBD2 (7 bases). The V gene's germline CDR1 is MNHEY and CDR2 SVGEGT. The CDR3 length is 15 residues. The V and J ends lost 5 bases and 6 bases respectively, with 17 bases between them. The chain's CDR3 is CASSRGSGVANEQFF. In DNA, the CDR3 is TGTGCCAGCAGTAGGGGGAGCGGGGTTGCCAATGAGCAGTTCTTC.

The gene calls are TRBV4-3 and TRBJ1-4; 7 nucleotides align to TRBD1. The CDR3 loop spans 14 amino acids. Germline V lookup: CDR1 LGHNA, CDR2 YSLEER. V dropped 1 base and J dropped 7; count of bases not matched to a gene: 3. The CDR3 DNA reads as TGCGCCAGCAGCCAAGGACAGGGCGGTGAAAAACTGTTTTTT. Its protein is CASSQGQGGEKLFF.

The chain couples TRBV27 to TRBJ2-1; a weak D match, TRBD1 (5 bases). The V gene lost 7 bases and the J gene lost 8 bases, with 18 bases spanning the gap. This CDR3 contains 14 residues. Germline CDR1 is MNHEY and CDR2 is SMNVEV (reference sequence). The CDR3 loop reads CASNSLGVVDEQFF. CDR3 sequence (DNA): TGTGCCAGCAACTCCCTAGGGGTGGTCGATGAGCAGTTCTTC.

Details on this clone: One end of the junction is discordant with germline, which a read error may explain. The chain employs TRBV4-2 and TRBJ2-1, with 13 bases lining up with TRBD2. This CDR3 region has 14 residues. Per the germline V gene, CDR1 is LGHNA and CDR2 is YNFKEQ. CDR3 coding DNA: TGTGCCAGCAGCCAAGAACTAGCGGGGGGGCGTATGATCTTC. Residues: CASSQELAGGRMIF.

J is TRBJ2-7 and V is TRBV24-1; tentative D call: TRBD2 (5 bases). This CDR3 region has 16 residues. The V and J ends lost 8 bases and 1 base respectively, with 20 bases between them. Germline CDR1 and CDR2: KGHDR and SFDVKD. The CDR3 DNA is TGTGCCACCACTTCTACTGGGAGTTCCCTTTCCTACGAGCAGTACTTC. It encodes CATTSTGSSLSYEQYF.

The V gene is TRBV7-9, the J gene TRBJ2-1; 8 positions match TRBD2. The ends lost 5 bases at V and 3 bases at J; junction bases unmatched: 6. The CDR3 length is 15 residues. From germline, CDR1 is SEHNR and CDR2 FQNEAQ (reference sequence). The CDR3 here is CASSPPGGSYNEQFF. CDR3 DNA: TGTGCCAGCAGCCCGCCGGGGGGGAGCTACAATGAGCAGTTCTTC.

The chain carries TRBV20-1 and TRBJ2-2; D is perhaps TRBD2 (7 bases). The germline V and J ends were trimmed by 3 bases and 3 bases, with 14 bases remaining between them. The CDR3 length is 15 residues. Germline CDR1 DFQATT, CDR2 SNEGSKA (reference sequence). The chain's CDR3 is CSASRAGADTGELFF. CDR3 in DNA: TGCAGTGCTAGTCGGGCGGGGGCCGACACCGGGGAGCTGTTTTTT.

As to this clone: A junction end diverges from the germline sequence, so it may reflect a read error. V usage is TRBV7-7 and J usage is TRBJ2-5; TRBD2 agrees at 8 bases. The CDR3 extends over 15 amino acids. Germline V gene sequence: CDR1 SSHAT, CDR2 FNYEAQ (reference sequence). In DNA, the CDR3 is TGTGCTAGCAGCTTAGGGCCAGCGGGGGTGGAGACCCAGTACTTC. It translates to CASSLGPAGVETQYF.

CDR3 in amino acids: CASSSKARGAYNEQFF. CDR3 sequence (DNA): TGTGCCAGCAGCTCGAAGGCCCGGGGGGCTTACAATGAGCAGTTCTTC. The gene calls are TRBV7-9 and TRBJ2-1; D is possibly TRBD2 (7 bases). Germline V gene lookup returns CDR1 SEHNR and CDR2 FQNEAQ (reference sequence). Trimming removed 4 bases from V and 4 bases from J, with 17 bases in between. The CDR3 is 16 amino acids.

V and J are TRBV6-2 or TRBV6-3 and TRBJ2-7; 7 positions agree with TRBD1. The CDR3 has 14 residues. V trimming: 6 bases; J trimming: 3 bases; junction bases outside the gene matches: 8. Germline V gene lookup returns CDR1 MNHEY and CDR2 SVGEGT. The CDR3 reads CASSRGQLIYEQYF. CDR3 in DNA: TGTGCCAGCAGCCGGGGACAGTTGATCTACGAGCAGTACTTC.

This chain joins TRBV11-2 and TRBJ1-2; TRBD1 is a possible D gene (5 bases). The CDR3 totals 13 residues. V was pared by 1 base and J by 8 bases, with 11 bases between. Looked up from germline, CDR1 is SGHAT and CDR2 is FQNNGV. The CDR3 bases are TGTGCCAGCAGCTTAGGTGGGGGAGGGGGCTACACCTTC. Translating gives CASSLGGGGGYTF.

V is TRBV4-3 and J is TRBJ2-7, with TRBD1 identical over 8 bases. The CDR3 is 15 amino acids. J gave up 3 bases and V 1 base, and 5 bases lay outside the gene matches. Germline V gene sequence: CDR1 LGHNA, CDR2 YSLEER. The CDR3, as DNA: TGCGCCAGCAGCCAAGGGACAGGGAACGGCTACGAGCAGTACTTC. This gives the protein CASSQGTGNGYEQYF.